These 29 T cell receptor beta chains were sequenced from one sample in a study of blood T cell repertoires in COVID-19. The assay was immunoSEQ multiplex PCR, and TCRdb's table has in-frame clones only and misses some. The sample records 200,000 to 300,000 clones, approximately 88% being singletons. Specimen: PBMCs or T cells enriched from blood (not recorded which). These receptors were obtained from a middle-aged woman with acute COVID-19.

This clone appeared a single time. The chain carries TRBV18 and TRBJ1-5, with 8 bases lining up with TRBD1. V was clipped by 6 bases and J by 7 bases; unmatched bases: 8. Germline CDR1 reads KGHSH; CDR2 reads LQKENI. This CDR3 spans 14 amino acids. CDR3 sequence reads: CASSDQGAIQPQHF. For the CDR3, the DNA is TGTGCCAGCTCCGATCAGGGGGCGATACAGCCCCAGCATTTT.

This clone was observed once. The J gene is TRBJ2-3, the V gene TRBV10-3; tentatively, D is TRBD2 (6 bases). Germline V CDR1 and CDR2: ENHRY, SYGVKD. The germline V and J ends were trimmed by 0 bases and 9 bases, with 7 bases remaining between them. This CDR3 is 12 amino acids long. The CDR3, as DNA: TGTGCCATCAGTGAGTCTCGGGGGACGCAGTATTTT. Protein product: CAISESRGTQYF.

This rearrangement joins TRBV29-1 to TRBJ2-7, with D tentatively TRBD1 (6 bases). The germline gives CDR1 SQVTM, CDR2 ANQGSEA. The CDR3 length is 11 residues. Between the trimmed V and J ends, which lost 1 base and 6 bases, there was a span of 7 bases. The CDR3, as DNA: TGCAGCGTTGAAGGAGGGGGCGAGCAGTACTTC. Its protein is CSVEGGGEQYF.

This rearrangement joins TRBV5-4 to TRBJ1-2; D call uncertain. V was clipped by 0 bases and J by 2 bases, with 8 bases between them. Germline CDR1 SGHNT, CDR2 YYREEE (reference sequence). CDR3 length: 14 residues. CDR3 amino acids: CASSLGPQNYGYTF. The CDR3 nucleotides read TGTGCCAGCAGCTTGGGCCCGCAGAACTATGGCTACACCTTC.

The rearrangement links TRBV7-2 to TRBJ1-4; 9 bases map to TRBD1. V was pared by 5 bases and J by 5 bases, with 6 bases of the junction left unmatched. The germline V gene encodes CDR1 SGHTA and CDR2 FQGNSA. The CDR3 spans 15 residues. This CDR3 is CASSPDRGRNEKLFF. CDR3 nucleotide sequence: TGTGCCAGCAGCCCGGACAGGGGCAGGAATGAAAAACTGTTTTTT.

The rearrangement joins TRBV5-1 to TRBJ1-2; maybe TRBD1 (6 bases). This CDR3 is built from 15 residues. V was clipped by 0 bases and J by 0 bases, with 9 bases between them. Germline CDR1 is SGHRS and CDR2 is YFSETQ. In DNA, the CDR3 is TGCGCCAGCAGCTTGGACAGGGCGGCTAACTATGGCTACACCTTC. Protein sequence: CASSLDRAANYGYTF.

The gene calls are TRBV30 and TRBJ1-5; TRBD1 is a possible D gene (6 bases). This CDR3 has 13 residues. Trimming stripped 2 bases from V and 7 bases from J, with 12 bases between. CDR1 and CDR2 (germline): GTSNPN, SVGIG (reference sequence). This CDR3 is CAWSTQGLQPQHF. The CDR3 nucleotides are TGTGCCTGGAGTACCCAGGGGTTACAGCCCCAGCATTTT. The variable domain in full, with the rest retrieved from reference TRBV30 and TRBJ1-5, is SQTIHQWPATLVQPVGSPLSLECTVEGTSNPNLYWYRQAAGRGLQLLFYSVGIGQISSEVPQNLSASRPQDRQFILSSKKLLLSDSGFYLCAWSTQGLQPQHFGDGTRLSIL.

The chain employs TRBV2 and TRBJ1-3; perhaps TRBD1 as D (5 bases). This CDR3 spans 15 amino acids. In germline, CDR1 is SNHLY, CDR2 FYNNEI. Deletions cut 2 bases from V and 4 bases from J, with 12 bases between. This CDR3 reads CASSETGQGGNTIYF. The DNA of the CDR3 is TGTGCCAGCAGTGAAACCGGGCAGGGCGGAAACACCATATATTTT.

The chain has TRBV5-1 and TRBJ1-1, with D possibly matching TRBD1 (5 bases). V dropped 4 bases and J dropped 4 bases, with 17 bases sitting between them. This CDR3 contains 15 residues. Germline CDR1 reads SGHRS; CDR2 reads YFSETQ. The CDR3 DNA follows: TGCGCCAGCAGCCCCCACCTCGGGGGGGGCACTGAAGCTTTCTTT. Its translation: CASSPHLGGGTEAFF.

The rearrangement joins TRBV7-2 to TRBJ1-5; 10 nucleotides match TRBD1. V trimming: 5 bases; J trimming: 0 bases; junction bases outside the gene matches: 4. CDR1 is SGHTA and CDR2 is FQGNSA in the germline V gene. The CDR3 totals 16 residues. CDR3 residues: CASSRTGGYSNQPQHF. The CDR3, as DNA: TGTGCCAGCAGCCGGACAGGGGGTTATAGCAATCAGCCCCAGCATTTT.

This clone has a single count. The chain has TRBV13 and TRBJ1-6; TRBD1 aligns across 8 bases. V lost 7 bases to trimming and J lost 4 bases; unmatched junction nucleotides: 3. This CDR3 comprises 14 residues. Germline V lookup: CDR1 PRHDT, CDR2 FYEKMQ (reference sequence). The CDR3 DNA sequence: TGTGCCAGCAACACAGGGGGATATAATTCACCCCTCCACTTT. Translation: CASNTGGYNSPLHF.

The chain uses TRBV24-1 and TRBJ2-5; D might be TRBD2 (6 bases). V was clipped by 0 bases and J by 4 bases, with 14 bases between them. Germline V gene lookup returns CDR1 KGHDR and CDR2 SFDVKD. The CDR3 has 16 amino acids. In DNA, the CDR3 is TGTGCCACCAGTGATTTGCAGGTGGGCGGGGCAGAGACCCAGTACTTC. Its protein is CATSDLQVGGAETQYF.

The chain links TRBV5-1 to TRBJ1-5; TRBD1 is a possible D gene (5 bases). Deletions cut 4 bases from V and 1 base from J, with 12 bases between. In germline, CDR1 is SGHRS, CDR2 YFSETQ. The CDR3 has 15 residues. The CDR3 reads CASSLTGGSNQPQHF. CDR3 nucleotides: TGCGCCAGCAGCCTGACCGGGGGAAGCAATCAGCCCCAGCATTTT.

The rearrangement links TRBV29-1 to TRBJ2-1; D might be TRBD2 (7 bases). This CDR3 is 13 amino acids long. V gave up 4 bases and J gave up 9 bases, with 16 bases separating them. Germline V gene sequence: CDR1 SQVTM, CDR2 ANQGSEA. CDR3 DNA sequence: TGCAGCGTTGCTAGGGGGAGGGCCTCTGAGCAGTTCTTC. It translates to CSVARGRASEQFF.

The chain recombines TRBV5-1 with TRBJ2-7, with D possibly being TRBD2 (6 bases). The CDR3 length is 14 residues. CDR1 and CDR2 from the germline V gene are SGHRS and YFSETQ. Trimming shortened V by 4 bases and J by 1 base, and 12 bases separated the two germline ends. The chain's CDR3 is CASSQDGGSYEQYF. Here the CDR3 DNA reads TGCGCCAGCAGCCAGGACGGGGGATCCTACGAGCAGTACTTC.

V gene TRBV7-2 combines with J gene TRBJ1-2; TRBD1 agrees at 10 bases. The trim removed 4 bases at V and 6 bases at J, leaving 14 bases unmatched. The CDR3 sequence is 17 residues long. Germline-derived CDR1 and CDR2 are SGHTA and FQGNSA. DNA of the CDR3: TGTGCCAGCAGCTCATCCGGGACAGGGGTCCTCGGGGATGGCTACACCTTC. Its translation: CASSSSGTGVLGDGYTF.

CDR3 bases: TGTGCCAGCAGCGTAGCTCGTGAAGGGCGGGCATATGGCTACACCTTC. Translating it yields CASSVAREGRAYGYTF. The chain has TRBV9 and TRBJ1-2, with D unresolved. This CDR3 comprises 16 residues. Germline values: CDR1 SGDLS, CDR2 YYNGEE. Deletions cut 0 bases from V and 5 bases from J, with 17 bases between.

The chain combines TRBV5-4 with TRBJ2-4; 7 bases fit TRBD1. The CDR3 is made up of 16 amino acids. With V trimmed by 4 bases and J by 0 bases, 7 bases remained unmatched. Germline CDR1 SGHNT, CDR2 YYREEE (reference sequence). CDR3: CASSPGTALAKNIQYF. Written as DNA, the CDR3 is TGTGCCAGCAGCCCCGGGACAGCTCTAGCCAAAAACATTCAGTACTTC.

The gene calls are TRBV2 and TRBJ1-5; TRBD1 matches at 8 bases. With V trimmed by 1 base and J by 5 bases, 4 bases remained unmatched. In germline, CDR1 is SNHLY, CDR2 FYNNEI. The CDR3 runs to 15 residues. The CDR3 DNA is TGTGCCAGCAGTGAAGGGACAGGGTGGCATCAGCCCCAGCATTTT. Its protein is CASSEGTGWHQPQHF.

The rearrangement links TRBV14 to TRBJ1-1; D gene uncertain. Trimming shortened V by 3 bases and J by 6 bases, and 14 bases separated the two germline ends. The germline CDR1 and CDR2 sequences are SGHDN and FVKESK. The CDR3 has 14 residues. DNA of the CDR3: TGTGCCAGCAGCCAGAAAGTGGGGAGATCTGAAGCTTTCTTT. This translates into CASSQKVGRSEAFF.

The chain is built from TRBV4-3 and TRBJ1-3; D might be TRBD1 (6 bases). CDR1 is LGHNA, CDR2 YSLEER, per germline. The ends were cut back, 4 bases at V and 4 bases at J, with 17 bases in the middle. The CDR3 consists of 16 residues. The CDR3 here is CASSLTMGAGGNTIYF. The CDR3 DNA reads as TGCGCCAGCAGCCTAACCATGGGGGCTGGAGGAAACACCATATATTTT.

This clone was detected a few times. This sequence joins TRBV5-1 and TRBJ2-3; 13 nucleotides line up with TRBD2. The CDR3 loop spans 20 amino acids. V lost 4 bases to trimming and J lost 2 bases; unmatched junction nucleotides: 16. CDR1 is SGHRS, CDR2 YFSETQ, per germline. CDR3 sequence reads: CASSRPTSGRQTYVTDTQYF. CDR3 coding DNA: TGCGCCAGCAGCCGCCCGACTAGCGGGAGGCAGACCTATGTCACAGATACGCAGTATTTT.

This clone occurred a few times. This rearrangement joins TRBV2 to TRBJ2-7; the D gene is possibly TRBD2 (6 bases). The CDR3 is made up of 14 amino acids. V lost 6 bases to trimming and J lost 1 base, with 13 bases between them. Germline CDR1 is SNHLY and CDR2 is FYNNEI. The CDR3 spells CASSEGLQSYEQYV. DNA for the CDR3: TGTGCCAGCAGCGAGGGACTGCAATCCTACGAGCAGTACGTC.

The gene calls are TRBV5-4 and TRBJ1-1; perhaps TRBD1 as D (5 bases). Germline CDR1 reads SGHNT; CDR2 reads YYREEE (reference sequence). V lost 0 bases to trimming and J lost 6 bases, with 15 bases between them. This CDR3 has 15 residues. The CDR3 reads CASSLGPGLIAEAFF. The CDR3 DNA reads as TGTGCCAGCAGCTTGGGGCCAGGGTTGATCGCTGAAGCTTTCTTT.

The chain combines TRBV27 with TRBJ1-1, with 7 bases matching TRBD1. In germline, CDR1 is MNHEY, CDR2 SMNVEV (reference sequence). The CDR3 is made up of 13 amino acids. V was pared by 8 bases and J by 5 bases, with 8 bases of the junction left unmatched. CDR3 region: CASANRGQTEAFF. The DNA of the CDR3 is TGTGCCAGCGCGAACAGGGGACAAACTGAAGCTTTCTTT.

This clone was detected only once. The V gene is TRBV4-3, the J gene TRBJ2-6, with D possibly matching TRBD1 (6 bases). Per the germline V gene, CDR1 is LGHNA and CDR2 is YSLEER. This CDR3 is 16 amino acids long. V gave up 2 bases and J gave up 4 bases, with 12 bases separating them. Here the CDR3 reads CASSQQTGSGANVLTF. DNA of the CDR3: TGCGCCAGCAGCCAACAGACAGGATCCGGGGCCAACGTCCTGACTTTC.

Comments on this clone: Mismatch with germline at one junction end may stem from a read error. The chain has TRBV11-3 and TRBJ1-6; D unclear. The CDR3 sequence is 13 residues long. Per germline, CDR1 SGHNT and CDR2 YENEEA. CDR3 sequence reads: CASAHGDKSPLHF. The CDR3 DNA is TGTGCCAGCGCCCACGGGGATAAATCACCCCTCCACTTT.

The V and J genes are TRBV12-5 and TRBJ2-7, with 12 bases matching TRBD2. The CDR3 contains 16 residues. CDR1 is LGHNT and CDR2 is FRNRAP in the germline V gene. The trim removed 2 bases at V and 5 bases at J, leaving 7 bases unmatched. This chain's CDR3 is CASGLSLAGGPNEQYF. Here the CDR3 DNA reads TGTGCTAGTGGTTTGTCTCTAGCGGGGGGGCCTAACGAGCAGTACTTC.

The gene calls are TRBV18 and TRBJ1-1, with 8 bases matching TRBD1. The CDR3 sequence is 14 residues long. Germline CDR1 KGHSH, CDR2 LQKENI. V was clipped by 2 bases and J by 8 bases; unmatched bases: 7. The CDR3 coding sequence is TGTGCCAGCTCACCATCAGGGGGCTCCCCGGAAGCTTTCTTT. Its protein product is CASSPSGGSPEAFF.